This TCR beta chain was captured in a study of glioma-infiltrating T cells after dendritic cell vaccination. As for the study in general: Glioblastoma patients came from Phase I and II dendritic cell vaccination trials.

Amplification used 60 V beta primers and 13 J beta primers. Using immunoSEQ multiplex PCR, the repertoire was profiled, and TCRdb retains in-frame clones only, with some absent. The sample holds about 32,000 clones, more than 85% seen once. Trimming cost V 6 bases and J 1 base, with 21 bases left between them. The CDR3 has 17 amino acids. The germline gives CDR1 SEHNR, CDR2 FQNEAQ (reference sequence). Fresh-frozen tumor tissue and more than two years of survival data were available for all. None of the glioblastoma patients had an isocitrate dehydrogenase mutation. This clonotype was obtained from a human donor with glioblastoma. V and J are TRBV7-9 and TRBJ1-1, with D maybe TRBD1 (6 bases). Sequences were derived from blood, sampled before dendritic cell vaccination. The CDR3, as DNA: TGTGCCAGCAGAACTAACCTTGGGCGGGGGCGGAACACTGAAGCTTTCTTT. Encoded protein: CASRTNLGRGRNTEAFF.